The 13 T cell receptor beta chains in this list originate from one sample, sequenced in a study of T cells after somatic rescue of genetic block. Assay used: immunoSEQ multiplex PCR; TCRdb lists only in-frame clones, some missing. The sample includes roughly 92,000 clones, just under 90% seen only once; the top ten take roughly 1.7%. Sample: peripheral blood mononuclear cells (PBMCs). These TCRs come from a woman aged 18-30 years.

This clone was picked up one time. The CDR3 DNA follows: TGTGCCAGCAGCCCGAACCCCCGGGTCCCTGAAGCTTTCTTT. It translates to CASSPNPRVPEAFF. V usage is TRBV13 and J usage is TRBJ1-1; D not certain. This CDR3 region has 14 residues. Germline CDR1 reads PRHDT; CDR2 reads FYEKMQ (reference sequence). V lost 5 bases to trimming and J lost 6 bases, with 16 bases between them. Using reference TRBV13 and TRBJ1-1 for the parts outside the CDR3, the full variable domain is AAGVIQSPRHLIKEKRETATLKCYPIPRHDTVYWYQQGPGQDPQFLISFYEKMQSDKGSIPDRFSAQQFSDYHSELNMSSLELGDSALYFCASSPNPRVPEAFFGQGTRLTVV.

This chain connects TRBV7-2 to TRBJ1-2, with no clear D. With 2 bases removed from V and 6 bases from J, the gap between germline ends came to 7 bases. Germline values: CDR1 SGHTA, CDR2 FQGNSA. This CDR3 comprises 12 residues. The CDR3 sequence: CASSLRLHGYTF. CDR3 in DNA: TGTGCCAGCAGCTTACGTCTCCATGGCTACACCTTC. Full variable domain (rest looked up from reference TRBV7-2 and TRBJ1-2): GAGVSQSPSNKVTEKGKDVELRCDPISGHTALYWYRQSLGQGLEFLIYFQGNSAPDKSGLPSDRFSAERTGGSVSTLTIQRTQQEDSAVYLCASSLRLHGYTFGSGTRLTVV.

V gene TRBV4-2 combines with J gene TRBJ2-1, with D perhaps TRBD1 (6 bases). The CDR3 is 13 amino acids. CDR1 and CDR2 from the germline V gene are LGHNA and YNFKEQ. Trimming stripped 5 bases from V and 5 bases from J, with 10 bases between. CDR3 DNA: TGTGCCAGCAGCTTCAACAGGGACAATGAGCAGTTCTTC. It encodes CASSFNRDNEQFF.

The J gene is TRBJ2-7, the V gene TRBV19; tentatively, D is TRBD1 (5 bases). Germline CDR1 and CDR2: LNHDA and SQIVND (reference sequence). The CDR3 runs 16 residues. The ends were cut back, 6 bases at V and 3 bases at J, with 21 bases in the middle. Here the CDR3 reads CASSATTGQGIYEQYF. The CDR3 coding sequence is TGTGCCAGTAGCGCTACGACCGGGCAGGGTATCTACGAGCAGTACTTC.

The chain joins TRBV6-5 to TRBJ2-1; 7 bases map to TRBD1. This CDR3 has 12 residues. After removal of 4 bases from V and 15 bases from J, the junction contained 9 bases not matched to a gene. From germline, CDR1 is MNHEY and CDR2 SVGAGI. Written as DNA, the CDR3 is TGTGCCAGCAGTTCCCTCGAGGGGGCCCGGTTCTTC. Translating gives CASSSLEGARFF.

This chain uses TRBV5-6 with TRBJ2-1; D unclear. Per germline, CDR1 SGHDT and CDR2 YYEEEE. The CDR3 extends over 17 amino acids. The V gene lost 2 bases and the J gene lost 0 bases, with 15 bases spanning the gap. The CDR3 reads CASSFAVGGVSYNEQFF. The CDR3 DNA sequence: TGTGCCAGCAGCTTCGCGGTGGGCGGAGTCTCCTACAATGAGCAGTTCTTC.

In its sample, this clone was seen a few times. The J gene is TRBJ2-1, the V gene TRBV11-2; D possibly corresponds to TRBD2 (6 bases). The CDR3 is 17 residues long. Germline V gene lookup returns CDR1 SGHAT and CDR2 FQNNGV. Deletions cut 3 bases from V and 4 bases from J, with 19 bases between. The CDR3 DNA reads as TGTGCCAGCAGCTTTGGGAGGAGGGTCCTCAATTACAATGAGCAGTTCTTC. This sequence encodes CASSFGRRVLNYNEQFF.

V is TRBV6-5 and J is TRBJ2-7; D unresolved. Trimming cost V 2 bases and J 5 bases, with 16 bases left between them. CDR1 is MNHEY, CDR2 SVGAGI, per germline. The CDR3 consists of 15 residues. The CDR3 nucleotides are TGTGCCAGCAGTTACGACGGCCCGGGTGGCGACGAGCAGTACTTC. Translating gives CASSYDGPGGDEQYF.

The chain joins TRBV27 to TRBJ2-4, with TRBD1 matching 8 bases. The ends lost 2 bases at V and 7 bases at J; junction bases unmatched: 4. CDR1 is MNHEY and CDR2 is SMNVEV in the germline V gene (reference sequence). The CDR3 totals 14 residues. CDR3 bases: TGTGCCAGCAGTTTAGGACAGGGCCGCAACATTCAGTACTTC. Its protein product is CASSLGQGRNIQYF.

This clone showed up just a few times. The chain couples TRBV5-5 to TRBJ1-4, with D possibly being TRBD1 (5 bases). V was clipped by 2 bases and J by 8 bases, with 16 bases between them. The CDR3 has 15 amino acids. Per the germline V gene, CDR1 is SGHKS and CDR2 is YYEKEE (reference sequence). Here the CDR3 reads CASSLGGARAEKLFF. The CDR3 nucleotides are TGTGCCAGCAGCTTAGGCGGGGCTCGTGCCGAAAAACTGTTTTTT.

This clone was counted a single time. The chain has TRBV7-8 and TRBJ2-1; 8 bases are shared with TRBD2. The CDR3 is 15 amino acids. Germline V gene sequence: CDR1 SGHVS, CDR2 FQNEAQ. V gave up 3 bases and J gave up 0 bases; unmatched junction bases: 1. CDR3 sequence reads: CASSFSGNSYNEQFF. The CDR3, as DNA: TGTGCCAGCAGCTTTAGCGGGAACTCCTACAATGAGCAGTTCTTC.

This clone has only a few counts. The genes are TRBV30 and TRBJ2-1, with 8 bases identical to TRBD2. This CDR3 spans 12 amino acids. In germline, CDR1 is GTSNPN, CDR2 SVGIG (reference sequence). The junction had 4 bases not matched to a gene; V was cut back by 2 bases and J by 10 bases. Here the CDR3 reads CAWSWASGEQFF. CDR3 in DNA: TGTGCCTGGAGTTGGGCTAGCGGGGAGCAGTTCTTC.

This clone was counted only a few times. V is TRBV30 and J is TRBJ1-1, with D perhaps TRBD1 (5 bases). The V gene lost 5 bases and the J gene lost 2 bases, with 6 bases spanning the gap. Per the germline V gene, CDR1 is GTSNPN and CDR2 is SVGIG (reference sequence). This CDR3 has 11 amino acids. CDR3 in DNA: TGTGCCTGGGACAGAAACACTGAAGCTTTCTTT. Translation gives CAWDRNTEAFF.